Listed below are T cell receptor beta chains from one sample, sequenced in a study of T cell responses to AZD1222 COVID-19 vaccine. TCRdb's copy holds only in-frame clones and misses some; the assay was immunoSEQ multiplex PCR. The table includes some 99,000 clones, about 88% detected once. The sequencing used peripheral blood, collected on day 0 of AZD1222 vaccination. The receptors shown here come from an adult in good health. Each CDR3 is given with its conserved first and last residue. The D gene is left open where the match is weak. Clone size is not always given. Where it is, it says once, few, many or a class for expanded clones.

TRBD2	TRBV6-2/TRBV6-3	TRBJ2-1	15	-	CASSREREAYNEQFF	TGTGCCAGCAGCCGCGAGCGGGAGGCCTACAATGAGCAGTTCTTC
-	TRBV6-4	TRBJ2-3	17	-	CASLPRGGGQNTDTQYF	TGTGCCAGCCTCCCCCGGGGCGGCGGCCAAAACACAGATACGCAGTATTTT
TRBD2	TRBV7-7	TRBJ2-5	17	-	CASSLVGGTSAQETQYF	TGTGCCAGCAGCTTAGTGGGAGGGACTAGCGCGCAAGAGACCCAGTACTTC
-	TRBV14	TRBJ2-7	15	-	CASSQPRGWTYEQYF	TGTGCCAGCAGCCAACCCAGGGGATGGACCTACGAGCAGTACTTC
-	TRBV27	TRBJ2-2	12	-	CASSLAAGELFF	TGTGCCAGCAGTTTAGCGGCCGGGGAGCTGTTTTTT
TRBD1	TRBV6-6	TRBJ1-6	13	-	CASNQGADSPLHF	TGTGCCAGCAATCAGGGGGCTGATTCACCCCTCCACTTT
TRBD2	TRBV6-5	TRBJ2-3	15	-	CASKRSGGPTDTQYF	TGTGCCAGCAAAAGAAGCGGGGGCCCTACAGATACGCAGTATTTT
TRBD1	TRBV29-1	TRBJ1-1	11	-	CSVGGTEKAFF	TGCAGCGTCGGAGGGACAGAAAAAGCTTTCTTT
TRBD1	TRBV7-3	TRBJ1-1	13	-	CASSVRGGTEAFF	TGTGCCAGCAGCGTCAGGGGGGGAACTGAAGCTTTCTTT
-	TRBV19	TRBJ2-1	15	-	CASSIRGPVGHEQFF	TGTGCCAGTAGTATCCGAGGCCCGGTCGGGCATGAGCAGTTCTTC
-	TRBV2	TRBJ2-7	12	-	CASIGGAYEQYF	TGTGCCAGCATAGGGGGGGCCTACGAGCAGTACTTC
-	TRBV28	TRBJ2-7	15	-	CASSLGSGVVYAQYF	TGTGCCAGCAGTTTAGGGTCAGGGGTGGTCTACGCGCAGTACTTC
-	TRBV7-6	TRBJ2-2	14	once	CASGGGANTGELFF	TGTGCCAGCGGCGGGGGCGCGAACACCGGGGAGCTGTTTTTT
-	TRBV7-2	TRBJ2-2	16	-	CASSLLGRGAVGELFF	TGTGCCAGCAGCTTACTAGGCAGGGGCGCGGTCGGGGAGCTGTTTTTT
-	TRBV4-3	TRBJ2-3	15	-	CASSLLGGGTDTQYF	TGCGCCAGCAGCCTCCTAGGTGGGGGCACAGATACGCAGTATTTT
-	TRBV5-4	TRBJ2-2	14	-	CASSPGTNTGELFF	TGTGCCAGCAGCCCCGGGACTAACACCGGGGAGCTGTTTTTT
TRBD2	TRBV9	TRBJ2-3	17	-	CASSVALAGDGTDTQYF	TGTGCCAGCAGCGTAGCCCTAGCGGGAGATGGTACAGATACGCAGTATTTT
-	TRBV21-1	TRBJ1-1	17	-	CASSKSDSDCRYTEAFF	TGTGCCAGCAGCAAATCGGACAGCGACTGTAGGTACACTGAAGCTTTCTTT
-	TRBV12-3/TRBV12-4	TRBJ1-1	12	-	CASSLSATEAFF	TGTGCCAGCAGTTTATCAGCAACTGAAGCTTTCTTT
-	TRBV28	TRBJ1-1	14	-	CASSSQFMNTEAFF	TGTGCCAGCAGTTCACAGTTCATGAACACTGAAGCTTTCTTT
-	TRBV10-3	TRBJ2-1	13	-	CAISVGNYNEQFF	TGTGCCATCAGTGTTGGCAACTACAATGAGCAGTTCTTC
-	TRBV2	TRBJ2-3	17	-	CASPRNVEGSVADTQYF	TGTGCCAGCCCGAGAAACGTGGAGGGATCGGTGGCAGATACGCAGTATTTT
TRBD1	TRBV28	TRBJ1-2	14	-	CASSSVGTGHGYTF	TGTGCCAGCAGCTCTGTTGGGACAGGGCATGGCTACACCTTC
-	TRBV27	TRBJ1-6	12	-	CASSPLDSPLHF	TGTGCCAGCAGTCCCCTTGATTCGCCCCTCCACTTT
-	TRBV9	TRBJ2-1	15	-	CASSVDSLPYNEQFF	TGTGCCAGCAGCGTAGACTCCCTCCCCTACAATGAGCAGTTCTTC
TRBD2	TRBV9	TRBJ2-2	16	-	CASSILAGGSTGELFF	TGTGCCAGCAGCATCCTAGCGGGGGGATCCACCGGGGAGCTGTTTTTT
-	TRBV4-3	TRBJ2-3	16	-	CASSQGGSSSADTQYF	TGCGCCAGCAGCCAAGGGGGTTCCTCTAGCGCAGATACGCAGTATTTT
TRBD1	TRBV5-4	TRBJ2-5	15	-	CASSSGGQGMGTQYF	TGTGCCAGCAGCTCTGGGGGACAGGGGATGGGGACCCAGTACTTC
TRBD1	TRBV15	TRBJ2-7	15	-	CATSPPGQGGREQYF	TGTGCCACCAGCCCGCCGGGACAGGGGGGCCGCGAGCAGTACTTC
-	TRBV2	TRBJ1-5	14	-	CASTNMRFNQPQHF	TGTGCCAGCACGAACATGCGGTTCAATCAGCCCCAGCATTTT
TRBD2	TRBV6-6	TRBJ2-2	15	-	CASSGRGAGPGELFF	TGTGCCAGCAGTGGGAGGGGCGCCGGGCCCGGGGAGCTGTTTTTT
-	TRBV7-2	TRBJ2-1	12	-	CASSLQTYEQFF	TGTGCCAGCAGCCTACAGACTTATGAGCAGTTCTTC
-	TRBV7-6	TRBJ1-1	14	once	CASGNLLRGVEAFF	TGTGCCAGCGGGAATCTTCTACGGGGTGTTGAAGCTTTCTTT
-	TRBV5-4	TRBJ2-5	16	-	CASSLALRRDEETQYF	TGTGCCAGCAGCTTGGCGCTGCGACGGGATGAAGAGACCCAGTACTTC
-	TRBV30	TRBJ1-3	15	-	CAWSVRGSSGNTIYF	TGTGCCTGGAGTGTAAGAGGGAGCTCTGGAAACACCATATATTTT
TRBD2	TRBV6-2/TRBV6-3	TRBJ2-7	15	-	CASSYPSGGAYEQYF	TGTGCCAGCAGTTACCCTAGCGGGGGGGCCTACGAGCAGTACTTC
TRBD1	TRBV19	TRBJ1-2	12	-	CASRDRWNGYTF	TGTGCCAGTCGGGACAGGTGGAATGGCTACACCTTC
-	TRBV7-3	TRBJ1-6	13	-	CASSSDYNSPLHF	TGTGCCAGCAGCTCGGACTATAATTCACCCCTCCACTTT
TRBD1	TRBV18	TRBJ1-2	15	-	CASSPPGQGAPSYTF	TGTGCCAGCTCACCACCGGGACAGGGTGCGCCCAGCTACACCTTC
-	TRBV4-2	TRBJ2-3	16	-	CASSQVSGPSTDTQYF	TGTGCCAGCAGCCAAGTGTCGGGGCCAAGCACAGATACGCAGTATTTT
-	TRBV2	TRBJ1-6	12	-	CASIRTGKNLHF	TGTGCCAGCATCCGGACCGGGAAAAACCTCCACTTT
TRBD2	TRBV9	TRBJ2-3	18	-	CASSVGDLLAGVTDTQYF	TGTGCCAGCAGCGTAGGTGACCTCCTAGCGGGAGTAACAGATACGCAGTATTTT